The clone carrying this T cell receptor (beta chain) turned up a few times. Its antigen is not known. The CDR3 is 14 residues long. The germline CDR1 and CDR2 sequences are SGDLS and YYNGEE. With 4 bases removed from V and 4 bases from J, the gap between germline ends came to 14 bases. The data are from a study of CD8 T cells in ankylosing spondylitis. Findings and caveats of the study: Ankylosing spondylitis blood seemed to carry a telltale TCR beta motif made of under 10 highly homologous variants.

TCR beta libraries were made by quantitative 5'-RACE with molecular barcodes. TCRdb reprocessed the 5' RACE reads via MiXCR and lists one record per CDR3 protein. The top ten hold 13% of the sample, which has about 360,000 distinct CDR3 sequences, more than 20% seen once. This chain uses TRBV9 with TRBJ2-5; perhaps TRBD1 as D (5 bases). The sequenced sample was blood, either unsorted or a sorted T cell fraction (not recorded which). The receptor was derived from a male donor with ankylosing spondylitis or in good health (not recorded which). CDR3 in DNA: TGTGCCAGCAGCTCGTCATCAGGGTTAGAGACCCAGTACTTC. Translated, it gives CASSSSSGLETQYF.